Below are 16 T cell receptor beta chains sequenced from a single sample in a study of CD8 T cells in ankylosing spondylitis. TCRdb re-called the 5' RACE reads with MiXCR, one entry per CDR3 protein. Here the sample spans 130,000 or so distinct CDR3 sequences, 6.5% to 9% being singletons. Sequenced: blood, either unsorted or a sorted T cell fraction (not recorded which). These receptors all stem from a male donor with ankylosing spondylitis or in good health (not recorded which).

This clonotype came up many times. The chain uses TRBV10-3 and TRBJ2-7, with TRBD1 matching 9 bases. After removal of 5 bases from V and 4 bases from J, the junction contained 9 bases not matched to a gene. This CDR3 has 15 residues. Per germline, CDR1 ENHRY and CDR2 SYGVKD. The CDR3 is CAISNEDRGRYEQYF. The DNA of the CDR3 is TGTGCCATCAGTAACGAGGACAGGGGAAGGTACGAGCAGTACTTC.

This clonotype turned up a few times. The chain joins TRBV18 to TRBJ1-3, with D maybe TRBD1 (5 bases). CDR1 is KGHSH and CDR2 is LQKENI in the germline V gene. V gave up 2 bases and J gave up 2 bases, with 19 bases separating them. CDR3 size: 18 residues. CDR3 sequence: CASSPYEGGRVPGNTIYF. DNA for the CDR3: TGTGCCAGCTCACCATACGAGGGCGGCAGGGTGCCTGGAAACACCATATATTTT.

This clonotype was counted many times. The J gene is TRBJ2-1, the V gene TRBV7-2, with TRBD2 matching over 12 bases. There are 15 residues in the CDR3. Losses at the gene ends were 6 bases for V and 4 bases for J; bases not matched to a gene: 4. Germline-derived CDR1 and CDR2 are SGHTA and FQGNSA. The CDR3 DNA is TGTGCCAGCAGGAGGACTAGCGGGGTTTACAATGAGCAGTTCTTC. It yields the protein CASRRTSGVYNEQFF.

The chain uses TRBV2 and TRBJ1-2, with 9 bases identical to TRBD1. Trimming at V came to 8 bases and at J to 7 bases, leaving 14 bases not matched to a gene. From germline, CDR1 is SNHLY and CDR2 FYNNEI. The CDR3 totals 15 residues. The CDR3, as DNA: TGTGCCAGCCGATGCCGGGACAGGGCCTATTGTGGCTACACCTTC. This translates into CASRCRDRAYCGYTF.

Ten or more counts support this clonotype. The chain employs TRBV7-2 and TRBJ1-1; D gene ambiguous. The V gene's germline CDR1 is SGHTA and CDR2 FQGNSA. V was cut by 5 bases and J by 8 bases, with 12 bases left in between. The length of the CDR3 is 12 residues. This CDR3 reads CASSPQSLEAFF. CDR3 nucleotide sequence: TGTGCCAGCAGCCCACAGTCCCTCGAAGCTTTCTTT.

The chain combines TRBV6-6 with TRBJ2-7; D is possibly TRBD2 (5 bases). Germline V CDR1 and CDR2: MNHNY, SVGAGI (reference sequence). V lost 8 bases and J 1 base, leaving 9 bases between the germline ends. The CDR3 extends over 12 amino acids. As DNA, the CDR3 is TGTGCCAGCCTCCGGGGATCCTACGAGCAGTACTTC. Translated, it gives CASLRGSYEQYF.

This clonotype showed up many times. The chain carries TRBV5-1 and TRBJ1-3; D uncertain. The V gene lost 0 bases and the J gene lost 0 bases, with 10 bases spanning the gap. The germline CDR1 and CDR2 sequences are SGHRS and YFSETQ. This CDR3 is built from 16 residues. The CDR3 coding sequence is TGCGCCAGCAGCTTGGAGCTTCCGGACTCTGGAAACACCATATATTTT. Translated, it gives CASSLELPDSGNTIYF.

This clonotype was seen ten or more times. V usage is TRBV20-1 and J usage is TRBJ1-4; TRBD1 matches 7 bases. The CDR3 runs 14 residues. Germline-derived CDR1 and CDR2 are DFQATT and SNEGSKA (reference sequence). With V trimmed by 4 bases and J by 8 bases, 10 bases remained unmatched. CDR3 in DNA: TGCAGTGCTACCAGGGACAGAGTAGGAGAAAAACTGTTTTTT. Its protein product is CSATRDRVGEKLFF.

A few counts support this clonotype. The CDR3 sequence: CASSLKPGQSGSPLHF. CDR3 in DNA: TGTGCCAGCAGCCTCAAACCGGGACAGTCGGGTTCACCCCTCCACTTT. V usage is TRBV9 and J usage is TRBJ1-6, with TRBD1 matching over 7 bases. The V gene's germline CDR1 is SGDLS and CDR2 YYNGEE. The CDR3 runs to 16 residues. With 4 bases clipped from V and 9 bases from J, the junction kept 13 bases outside the gene matches.

This clonotype was seen many times. V usage is TRBV7-2 and J usage is TRBJ2-2; 7 nucleotides match TRBD1. CDR3 size: 17 residues. Germline assignment: CDR1 SGHTA and CDR2 FQGNSA. The junction had 10 bases not matched to a gene; V was cut back by 4 bases and J by 2 bases. CDR3 sequence: CASSSSGQELNTGELFF. CDR3 DNA sequence: TGTGCCAGCAGCTCGAGTGGACAGGAACTTAACACCGGGGAGCTGTTTTTT.

There are many counts of this clonotype. The CDR3 is CSARGLVLAYEQYF. DNA for the CDR3: TGCAGTGCTAGGGGATTGGTTCTGGCCTACGAGCAGTACTTC. J is TRBJ2-7 and V is TRBV20-1, with D hard to call. Trimming left V 3 bases short and J 2 bases short, with 14 bases between. Per the germline V gene, CDR1 is DFQATT and CDR2 is SNEGSKA (reference sequence). The CDR3 consists of 14 residues.

The J gene is TRBJ2-7, the V gene TRBV5-1; 7 bases line up with TRBD1. There are 14 residues in the CDR3. CDR1 is SGHRS and CDR2 is YFSETQ in the germline V gene. The V segment lost 4 bases and the J segment 1 base; nucleotides outside the gene matches: 5. The DNA of the CDR3 is TGCGCCAGCAGCCCAATGACAGGGTCCTACGAGCAGTACTTC. Residues: CASSPMTGSYEQYF.

Many counts were recorded for this clonotype. Written as DNA, the CDR3 is TGCGCCAGCAGCGCCGGGACAGAGTTCAATCAGCCCCAGCATTTT. Amino acid sequence: CASSAGTEFNQPQHF. The chain combines TRBV5-1 with TRBJ1-5; 7 nucleotides align to TRBD1. Germline-derived CDR1 and CDR2 are SGHRS and YFSETQ. Germline trimming cut 4 bases from V and 3 bases from J; bases unmatched to any gene: 7. This CDR3 is built from 15 residues.

This clonotype was seen repeatedly, ten times or more. CDR3 protein: CSATTQGSYNEQFF. CDR3 DNA: TGCAGTGCCACAACACAGGGCTCCTACAATGAGCAGTTCTTC. V and J are TRBV20-1 and TRBJ2-1; possible D gene TRBD1, 6 bases. Germline V gene data show CDR1 as DFQATT and CDR2 as SNEGSKA (reference sequence). This CDR3 is built from 14 residues. Trimming cost V 6 bases and J 0 bases, with 12 bases left between them.

In its sample, this clonotype was seen many times. The chain carries TRBV5-1 and TRBJ2-1, with a possible D match to TRBD1 (7 bases). From germline, CDR1 is SGHRS and CDR2 YFSETQ. CDR3 size: 16 residues. The germline V and J ends were trimmed by 4 bases and 2 bases, with 16 bases remaining between them. The CDR3 sequence: CASSRGTAEPYNEQFF. The CDR3 DNA reads TGCGCCAGCAGCCGGGGGACAGCTGAGCCCTACAATGAGCAGTTCTTC.

The rearrangement links TRBV12-3 or TRBV12-4 to TRBJ2-4, with a possible D match to TRBD1 (6 bases). This CDR3 has 19 amino acids. The V and J ends lost 10 bases and 0 bases respectively, with 28 bases between them. CDR3 sequence: CAICLGPTRQAGAKNIQYF. CDR3 DNA sequence: TGTGCCATCTGTTTAGGCCCCACCCGACAGGCCGGAGCCAAAAACATTCAGTACTTC.